This T cell receptor (beta chain) was sequenced in a study of identical twins. TCRdb re-derived calls from the 5' RACE reads in MiXCR, one entry per CDR3 protein. Of 420,000 or so distinct CDR3 sequences listed, roughly 20% are singletons. The sample holds a few counts of this clonotype. The CDR3 consists of 19 residues. Germline CDR1 and CDR2: MNHNS and SASEGT. V shed 4 bases, J shed 0 bases, and the junction held 11 bases outside the gene matches. The J gene is TRBJ2-2, the V gene TRBV6-1; TRBD2 agrees at 10 bases. This sequence originates from a man over 45 in good health. What was sequenced was naive T cells sorted from blood. The CDR3 loop is CASSVYLVAGGSNTGELFF. CDR3 sequence (DNA): TGTGCCAGCAGTGTGTATCTGGTAGCGGGAGGCTCGAACACCGGGGAGCTGTTTTTT.